The 19 T cell receptor beta chains listed next were all sequenced from one sample in a study of identical twins. TCRdb re-called the 5' RACE reads through MiXCR, storing one row per CDR3 protein. This sample has around 1.7 million distinct CDR3 sequences; roughly a third occur once, and the top ten carry 0.27%. Sequenced: cord blood. These receptor sequences come from a newborn girl in good health.

This chain joins TRBV12-3 or TRBV12-4 and TRBJ2-1, with TRBD1 as a possible D gene (7 bases). The end of the DNA aligns better with TRBJ2-7, so the J call may be wrong. The CDR3 totals 15 residues. In nucleotides, the CDR3 is TGTGCCAGCAGGGATGCGGGACAGATTTACAATGAGCAGTACTTC. It encodes CASRDAGQIYNEQYF.

This clonotype showed up just a few times. The gene calls are TRBV6-1 and TRBJ2-1; D is perhaps TRBD1 (5 bases). Germline V gives CDR1 MNHNS, CDR2 SASEGT. V dropped 3 bases and J dropped 7 bases, with 13 bases sitting between them. The CDR3 runs 14 residues. CDR3 bases: TGTGCCAGCAGTGATGTGGACATCCTAAATGAGCAGTTCTTC. It translates to CASSDVDILNEQFF.

The V call is TRBV6-1, the J call TRBJ1-2, with a weak D call TRBD1 (5 bases). CDR1 MNHNS and CDR2 SASEGT come from the germline V gene. This CDR3 contains 12 residues. The germline V and J ends were trimmed by 6 bases and 7 bases, with 12 bases remaining between them. The CDR3 DNA reads as TGTGCCAGCAGCCACGGGGCACTTGGCTACACCTTC. Its translation: CASSHGALGYTF.

J is TRBJ1-2 and V is TRBV29-1, with D perhaps matching TRBD1 (6 bases). The CDR3 totals 12 residues. Per the germline V gene, CDR1 is SQVTM and CDR2 is ANQGSEA. Trimming took 4 bases from V and 8 from J, leaving 14 bases between them. This CDR3 reads CSVGVGAEGYTF. The CDR3 DNA follows: TGCAGCGTTGGAGTGGGGGCGGAAGGCTACACCTTC.

The V call is TRBV27, the J call TRBJ1-5, with 12 bases fitting TRBD1. Germline trimming cut 2 bases from V and 6 bases from J; bases unmatched to any gene: 8. The CDR3 loop spans 17 amino acids. Germline V gene sequence: CDR1 MNHEY, CDR2 SMNVEV (reference sequence). CDR3: CASSLAGQGARGQPQHF. The CDR3 nucleotides are TGTGCCAGCAGTTTAGCGGGACAGGGGGCGCGGGGTCAGCCCCAGCATTTT.

This clonotype has a count of ten or more. The chain recombines TRBV20-1 with TRBJ1-1; 7 bases match TRBD1. The germline CDR1 and CDR2 sequences are DFQATT and SNEGSKA (reference sequence). V dropped 5 bases and J dropped 0; count of bases not matched to a gene: 3. This CDR3 is built from 13 residues. The chain's CDR3 is CSASRGVNTEAFF. The CDR3 DNA follows: TGCAGTGCTTCCAGGGGGGTGAACACTGAAGCTTTCTTT.

In this sample, this clonotype turned up a few times. The chain combines TRBV7-2 with TRBJ1-1; TRBD1 aligns across 8 bases. Germline loops: CDR1 SGHTA, CDR2 FQGNSA. V shed 5 bases, J shed 1 base, and the junction held 6 bases outside the gene matches. CDR3 length: 15 amino acids. The CDR3: CASSGSGTGNTEAFF. CDR3 DNA: TGTGCCAGCAGCGGATCCGGGACAGGGAACACTGAAGCTTTCTTT.

The chain uses TRBV7-9 and TRBJ2-2, with TRBD1 matching 9 bases. This CDR3 region has 17 residues. V was pared by 1 base and J by 5 bases, with 8 bases of the junction left unmatched. Germline lookup yields CDR1 SEHNR and CDR2 FQNEAQ (reference sequence). This chain's CDR3 is CASSLGTGTGLTGELFF. The CDR3 DNA sequence: TGTGCCAGCAGCTTAGGAACCGGGACAGGGTTGACCGGGGAGCTGTTTTTT.

The sample holds many counts of this clonotype. The rearrangement links TRBV20-1 to TRBJ1-1, with D hard to call. V gave up 1 base and J gave up 6 bases, with 6 bases separating them. This CDR3 comprises 11 residues. Germline loops: CDR1 DFQATT, CDR2 SNEGSKA (reference sequence). CDR3 bases: TGCAGTGCTAGAGGAGGCCCTGAAGCTTTCTTT. Amino acids: CSARGGPEAFF.

This clonotype has ten or more counts. The chain carries TRBV16 and TRBJ1-2; no clear D. V was clipped by 11 bases and J by 7 bases, with 8 bases between them. From germline, CDR1 is KGHSY and CDR2 FQNENV. This CDR3 contains 9 residues. The CDR3 sequence: CADVGGYTF. In nucleotides, the CDR3 is TGTGCCGACGTCGGTGGCTACACCTTC.

The chain uses TRBV2 and TRBJ2-1; D could derive from TRBD1 or TRBD2 (6 bases each). The germline CDR1 and CDR2 sequences are SNHLY and FYNNEI. The length of the CDR3 is 15 residues. V shed 1 base and J shed 8 bases, with 15 bases lying between them. The DNA for the CDR3 is TGTGCCAGCAGTGAAGAGGGGGTGGGGGGCTATGAGCAGTTCTTC. Its protein is CASSEEGVGGYEQFF.

The gene calls are TRBV2 and TRBJ1-5, with D perhaps TRBD1 (5 bases). The ends were cut back, 1 base at V and 9 bases at J, with 13 bases in the middle. This CDR3 is built from 14 residues. The V gene's germline CDR1 is SNHLY and CDR2 FYNNEI. This CDR3 is CASSEGRERRPQHF. CDR3 nucleotide sequence: TGTGCCAGCAGTGAAGGCAGGGAAAGACGGCCCCAGCATTTT.

This sequence joins TRBV15 and TRBJ2-2; TRBD1 matches 9 bases. The CDR3 sequence is 15 residues long. CDR1 LNHNV and CDR2 YYDKDF come from the germline V gene (reference sequence). Germline trimming cut 3 bases from V and 5 bases from J; bases unmatched to any gene: 4. The CDR3 sequence is CATSRNRGRTGELFF. The CDR3 bases are TGTGCCACCAGCAGGAACAGGGGGCGTACCGGGGAGCTGTTTTTT.

In its sample, this clonotype was seen a few times. The chain combines TRBV12-3 or TRBV12-4 with TRBJ1-2; D is possibly TRBD1 (6 bases). This CDR3 has 14 amino acids. With 6 bases removed from V and 4 bases from J, the gap between germline ends came to 15 bases. CDR3 amino acids: CASRRSVDSYGYTF. CDR3 in DNA: TGTGCCAGCAGGCGATCGGTGGACAGCTATGGCTACACCTTC.

This clonotype showed up just a few times. The chain carries TRBV10-3 and TRBJ1-5, with a possible D match to TRBD1 (5 bases). Germline V gives CDR1 ENHRY, CDR2 SYGVKD. This CDR3 region has 13 residues. V was trimmed by 11 bases and J by 9 bases, leaving 20 bases between them. The CDR3 region is CAHGDSPLGPQHF. In DNA form, the CDR3 reads TGTGCCCACGGCGACAGCCCGTTGGGGCCCCAGCATTTT.

The CDR3 is CASSPQGRDYGYTF. The CDR3 nucleotides read TGCGCCAGCAGCCCACAGGGGCGCGACTATGGCTACACCTTC. The genes are TRBV5-1 and TRBJ1-2; 7 bases map to TRBD1. Germline V CDR1 and CDR2: SGHRS, YFSETQ. CDR3 length equals 14 residues. V trimming: 4 bases; J trimming: 3 bases; junction bases outside the gene matches: 6.

A note on this clonotype: A read error may be the cause here, since a much bigger clone is one base away. The chain recombines TRBV5-4 with TRBJ2-5, with no clear D. The CDR3 runs 11 residues. Trimming pared 6 bases from V and 2 bases from J, leaving 5 bases between. Germline CDR1 SGHNT, CDR2 YYREEE (reference sequence). CDR3: CASTEQETQYF. In nucleotides, the CDR3 is TGTGCCAGCACCGAACAAGAGACCCAGTACTTC. Using reference TRBV5-4 and TRBJ2-5 for the parts outside the CDR3, the full variable domain is ETGVTQSPTHLIKTRGQQVTLRCSSQSGHNTVSWYQQALGQGPQFIFQYYREEENGRGNFPPRFSGLQFPNYSSELNVNALELDDSALYLCASTEQETQYFGPGTRLLVL.

A few counts support this clonotype. The chain has TRBV11-2 and TRBJ2-7; 10 bases match TRBD2. Losses at the gene ends were 5 bases for V and 4 bases for J; bases not matched to a gene: 17. The CDR3 has 18 amino acids. Germline CDR1 and CDR2: SGHAT and FQNNGV. The CDR3 is CASSQKAGGPGNYYEQYF. The CDR3 DNA sequence: TGTGCCAGCAGCCAAAAAGCGGGAGGGCCTGGGAACTATTACGAGCAGTACTTC.

This chain connects TRBV29-1 to TRBJ2-2; 7 bases map to TRBD2. The CDR3 covers 13 residues. CDR1 and CDR2 (germline): SQVTM, ANQGSEA. The ends lost 4 bases at V and 8 bases at J; junction bases unmatched: 7. The CDR3 sequence is CSVAPTGGGELFF. CDR3 bases: TGCAGCGTTGCCCCCACGGGAGGTGGGGAGCTGTTTTTT.